The 16 T cell receptor beta chains in this list originate from one sample, sequenced in a study of tumor-infiltrating lymphocytes in primary liver carcinoma. It was from about 19-30 mg of unsorted bulk tissue that RNA and DNA were co-extracted. Making TCR beta cDNA involved approximately 520 ng total RNA and a constant-region primer. Amplification in three nested multiplex PCR rounds with slightly modified ARM-PCR gave rise to TCR beta libraries. It was with TRBV1-TRBV30 forward primers and a C-beta reverse primer that the first two PCR rounds were run, at about 9 cycles each. TCRdb re-analysed the multiplex PCR reads in MiXCR, keeping a single row per CDR3 protein. The data show about 130,000 distinct CDR3 sequences, 64% seen once. The sample comprised liver tumor tissue from sampling region 3. The subset denotes: tumor region T3, left-lateral pole. These receptor sequences come from a woman aged 60-75 years with primary liver carcinoma and hepatitis B virus infection.

The V call is TRBV28, the J call TRBJ1-5; 7 positions match TRBD1. From germline, CDR1 is MDHEN and CDR2 SYDVKM. The CDR3 totals 15 residues. The J segment lost 3 bases and the V segment lost 10 bases, leaving 12 bases of the junction unmatched. CDR3 sequence (DNA): TGTGCCACCAGGCTTTCAGGGGGTAACAATCAGCCCCAGCATTTT. Amino acids: CATRLSGGNNQPQHF.

V usage is TRBV7-8 and J usage is TRBJ1-5; 7 bases fit TRBD1. The CDR3 length is 15 residues. V lost 2 bases and J lost 7; bases outside the gene matches: 8. In germline, CDR1 is SGHVS, CDR2 FQNEAQ. CDR3 amino acids: CASSLSGQAGQPQHF. The CDR3 nucleotides read TGTGCCAGCAGCTTATCCGGACAGGCGGGCCAGCCCCAGCATTTT.

A word on this clonotype: One junction end does not reproduce the germline sequence, and a read error may be involved. V and J are TRBV12-3 or TRBV12-4 and TRBJ2-1; D gene uncertain. This CDR3 comprises 13 residues. The CDR3 nucleotides are TGTGCCAGCAGCCTGCTAATTTACAATGAGCAGTTCTTT. Amino acids: CASSLLIYNEQFF.

This clonotype appeared a few times. At one end the junction does not follow the germline gene, possibly because of a read error. V usage is TRBV7-9 and J usage is TRBJ2-1; D tentatively reads TRBD1 or TRBD2 (6 bases each). This CDR3 spans 14 amino acids. Germline loops: CDR1 SEHNR, CDR2 FQNEAQ (reference sequence). The CDR3 sequence: CAGSLSGGRNEQFF. The CDR3 region has the DNA TGTGCCGGCAGCTTGTCCGGGGGCCGGAATGAGCAGTTCTTT.

The chain carries TRBV29-1 and TRBJ2-1, with D perhaps assigned TRBD1 or TRBD2 (5 bases each). CDR1 and CDR2 from the germline V gene are SQVTM and ANQGSEA. This CDR3 is 13 amino acids long. CDR3 region: CGSTGAGINEQFF. The CDR3 coding sequence is TGCGGCTCCACCGGGGCAGGGATTAATGAGCAGTTCTTC.

Remarks on this clonotype: The junction shows a germline mismatch at one end, possibly a read error. The chain employs TRBV29-1 and TRBJ1-3, with D unclear. The germline gives CDR1 SQVTM, CDR2 ANQGSEA. The CDR3 spans 13 residues. The CDR3 sequence is CSVLYWGGNTIYF. CDR3 DNA sequence: TGCAGCGTTCTATATTGGGGTGGAAACACCATATATTTC.

V usage is TRBV18 and J usage is TRBJ1-6; D uncertain. CDR1 KGHSH and CDR2 LQKENI come from the germline V gene. Trimming cost V 4 bases and J 11 bases, with 21 bases left between them. This CDR3 is built from 16 residues. Here the CDR3 reads CASSLSQGGAGAPLHF. In nucleotides, the CDR3 is TGTGCCAGCTCACTCTCCCAAGGCGGCGCCGGGGCACCCCTCCACTTT.

In the case of this clonotype: Compared with germline, one end of the junction differs, possibly owing to a read error. The J gene is TRBJ2-3, the V gene TRBV11-2; 9 bases are a match to TRBD1. Germline V gene lookup returns CDR1 SGHAT and CDR2 FQNNGV. CDR3 length: 16 residues. As DNA, the CDR3 is TGTACCAGCAGCACGGGACAGGGTAGTGGTTCAGATACTCAGTATTTT. Translated: CTSSTGQGSGSDTQYF. The complete variable domain, with remaining parts taken from reference TRBV11-2 and TRBJ2-3, reads EAGVAQSPRYKIIEKRQSVAFWCNPISGHATLYWYQQILGQGPKLLIQFQNNGVVDDSQLPKDRFSAERLKGVDSTLKIQPAKLEDSAVYLCTSSTGQGSGSDTQYFGPGTRLTVL.

In this sample, this clonotype turned up many times. The rearrangement links TRBV5-6 to TRBJ2-1; 9 bases fit TRBD2. Trimming cost V 3 bases and J 14 bases; bases outside gene matches: 3. From germline, CDR1 is SGHDT and CDR2 YYEEEE. There are 11 residues in the CDR3. CDR3 bases: TGTGCCAGCAGCTCCTTAGCGGGGGAGTTCTTC. Its translation is CASSSLAGEFF.

As to this clonotype: The missing conserved phenylalanine or tryptophan at the end of this CDR3 makes a read error likely. This chain connects TRBV11-2 to TRBJ2-1, with D perhaps matching TRBD1 or TRBD2 (5 bases each). CDR1 SGHAT and CDR2 FQNNGV come from the germline V gene. The length of the CDR3 is 16 residues. Between the trimmed V and J ends, which lost 0 bases and 8 bases, there was a span of 17 bases. The chain's CDR3 is CASSLDLTGGDDEQFL. CDR3 nucleotides: TGTGCCAGCAGCTTAGACCTGACGGGTGGGGACGATGAGCAGTTCCTC.

In this sample, this clonotype is medium-sized. The rearrangement links TRBV12-3 or TRBV12-4 to TRBJ2-7, with TRBD2 matching 8 bases. The trim removed 2 bases at V and 9 bases at J, leaving 6 bases unmatched. This CDR3 comprises 13 residues. The DNA for the CDR3 is TGTGCCAGCAGTTTAACTAGCGGTACCGCGCAGTACTTC. This sequence encodes CASSLTSGTAQYF.

The chain couples TRBV6-5 to TRBJ2-1, with D perhaps matching TRBD1 (6 bases). The CDR3 totals 16 residues. Trimming took 5 bases from V and 2 from J, leaving 16 bases between them. CDR1 and CDR2 (germline): MNHEY, SVGAGI. The CDR3 nucleotides read TGTGCCAGCAGTAGTGACGGGACACCTACCTACAATGAGCAGTTCTTC. It yields the protein CASSSDGTPTYNEQFF.

This clonotype was recorded many times. The chain recombines TRBV12-3 or TRBV12-4 with TRBJ2-1; either TRBD1 or TRBD2 may fit D (6 bases each). Trimming left V 5 bases short and J 4 bases short, with 15 bases between. There are 15 residues in the CDR3. This chain's CDR3 is CASSRVRGDYNEQFF. The DNA for the CDR3 is TGTGCCAGCAGTAGGGTTAGGGGGGATTACAATGAGCAGTTCTTC.

Points on this clonotype: Possible read error: a much larger clone is one base away. The chain uses TRBV12-5 and TRBJ2-1, with 10 bases lining up with TRBD2. With V trimmed by 2 bases and J by 5 bases, 3 bases remained unmatched. The length of the CDR3 is 15 residues. In germline, CDR1 is LGHNT, CDR2 FRNRAP. For the CDR3, the DNA is TGTGCTAGTGGTTTGACTAGCGGGGTCAACAATGAGCAGTTCTTC. Protein product: CASGLTSGVNNEQFF.

This clonotype was counted many times. This rearrangement joins TRBV4-1 to TRBJ2-3, with unresolved D. CDR3 length: 17 residues. Germline V lookup: CDR1 MGHRA, CDR2 YSYEKL. V was trimmed by 2 bases and J by 2 bases, leaving 17 bases between them. The CDR3 loop reads CASSQLPPRPYTDTQYF. Here the CDR3 DNA reads TGCGCCAGCAGCCAACTCCCCCCGAGACCTTACACAGATACGCAGTATTTT.

This clonotype was counted at least ten times. The chain recombines TRBV13 with TRBJ2-5; perhaps TRBD1 as D (5 bases). The length of the CDR3 is 14 residues. V lost 3 bases to trimming and J lost 5 bases, with 13 bases between them. CDR1 and CDR2 (germline): PRHDT, FYEKMQ (reference sequence). CDR3 nucleotide sequence: TGTGCCAGCAGCTTTCGGCAGGGTGGGGAGACCCAGTACTTC. Translation gives CASSFRQGGETQYF.